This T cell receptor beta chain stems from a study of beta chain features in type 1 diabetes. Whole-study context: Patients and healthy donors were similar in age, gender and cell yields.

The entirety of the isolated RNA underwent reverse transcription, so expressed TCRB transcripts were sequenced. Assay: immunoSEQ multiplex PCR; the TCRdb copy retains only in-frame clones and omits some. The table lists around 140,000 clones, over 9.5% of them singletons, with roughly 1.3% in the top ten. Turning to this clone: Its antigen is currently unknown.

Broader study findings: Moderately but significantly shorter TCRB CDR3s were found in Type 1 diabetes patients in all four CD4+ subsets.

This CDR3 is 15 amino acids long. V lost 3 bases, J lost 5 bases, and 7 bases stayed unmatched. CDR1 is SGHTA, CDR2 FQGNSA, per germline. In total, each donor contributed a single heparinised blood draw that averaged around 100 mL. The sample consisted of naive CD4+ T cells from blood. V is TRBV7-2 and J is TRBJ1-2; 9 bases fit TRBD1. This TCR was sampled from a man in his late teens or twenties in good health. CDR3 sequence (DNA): TGTGCCAGCAGCTTCCGACAGGGGGTGGGGTATGGCTACACCTTC. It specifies CASSFRQGVGYGYTF.